This T cell receptor (beta chain) was profiled in a study of T-cell memory formation after mild COVID-19. The V gene lost 11 bases and the J gene lost 6 bases, with 14 bases spanning the gap. This CDR3 region has 11 residues. CDR1 is SGHTA and CDR2 is FQGNSA in the germline V gene. In TCRdb, the 5' RACE reads were re-called with MiXCR into one record per CDR3 protein. The data hold about 200,000 distinct CDR3 sequences, with 9.5% observed a single time. The V and J genes are TRBV7-2 and TRBJ2-7, with D possibly matching TRBD2 (6 bases). The TCR comes from a man younger than 35 who had mild COVID-19 (a few samples of this study predate the infection). Cell type and time point are not known. The sequenced sample was PBMCs or a T cell subset sorted from them (not recorded which). The CDR3 reads CASRSGGEQYF. The CDR3 nucleotides are TGTGCCTCAAGGTCCGGGGGCGAGCAGTACTTC.